This T cell receptor (beta chain) was sequenced during a study of T cell responses to AZD1222 COVID-19 vaccine. Comments on this clone: Its specificity is not known.

Germline V gene lookup returns CDR1 MGHRA and CDR2 YSYEKL. CDR3 length: 15 residues. The V and J ends lost 0 bases and 7 bases respectively, with 12 bases between them. Study-level results: The study identified only six AZD1222 recipients as seropositive at baseline. Donors in the cohort were predominantly white British and more often female, and clonal diversity was possibly underestimated. Per reports, nearly half of all spike-specific TCRs target regions that are unmutated in variants.

Using immunoSEQ multiplex PCR, the repertoire was profiled, and TCRdb retains in-frame clones only, with some absent. The repertoire holds around 180,000 clones, with around 87% as singletons. The chain is built from TRBV4-1 and TRBJ1-4; perhaps TRBD1 as D (6 bases). Sequencing used peripheral blood, obtained on day 0 of AZD1222 vaccination. The sequence came from an adult in good health. Written as DNA, the CDR3 is TGCGCCAGCAGCCAAGAGGAGGGGGTTACTGAAAAACTGTTTTTT. Translating gives CASSQEEGVTEKLFF.